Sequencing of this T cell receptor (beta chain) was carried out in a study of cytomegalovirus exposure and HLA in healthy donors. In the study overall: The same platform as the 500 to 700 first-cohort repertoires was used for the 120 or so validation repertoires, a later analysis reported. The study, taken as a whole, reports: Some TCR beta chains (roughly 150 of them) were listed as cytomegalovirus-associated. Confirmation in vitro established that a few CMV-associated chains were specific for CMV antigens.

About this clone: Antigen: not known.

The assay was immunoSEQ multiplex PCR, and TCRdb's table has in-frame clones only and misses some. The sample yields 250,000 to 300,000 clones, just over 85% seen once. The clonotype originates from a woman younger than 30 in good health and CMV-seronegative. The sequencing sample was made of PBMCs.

The CDR3 reads CASSPIQGAGQYF. Here the CDR3 DNA reads TGTGCCAGCAGTCCCATACAGGGAGCCGGGCAGTACTTC. The V call is TRBV5-6, the J call TRBJ2-7; tentative D call: TRBD1 (6 bases). The CDR3 is 13 amino acids. CDR1 and CDR2 (germline): SGHDT, YYEEEE. V was clipped by 5 bases and J by 9 bases, with 18 bases between them.